The rows below give T cell receptor beta chains drawn from one sample of a study of cytomegalovirus exposure and HLA in healthy donors. Libraries were prepared by immunoSEQ multiplex PCR; TCRdb keeps only in-frame clonotypes and omits some of them. This table has fewer than 250,000 clones, 82% appearing once. The sequenced sample was PBMCs. These receptor sequences come from a man aged 35 to 55 in good health and CMV-seropositive. CDR3s include the opening cysteine and the closing phenylalanine or tryptophan.

J: TRBJ1-1; V: TRBV27; CDR3: CASSPPGTEAFF
J: TRBJ1-4; V: TRBV5-6; CDR3: CASSPPGTGREKLFF
J: TRBJ1-2; V: TRBV11-2; CDR3: CASSLDDRGRGYTF
J: TRBJ2-3; V: TRBV7-3; CDR3: CASSPGGRGTDTQYF
J: TRBJ2-7; V: TRBV6-5; CDR3: CASSYSSGRVNEQYF
J: TRBJ2-6; V: TRBV11-3; CDR3: CASSPIDTGGHGANVLTF
J: TRBJ2-5; V: TRBV27; CDR3: CASKPQGKYQETQYF
J: TRBJ1-2; V: TRBV11-3; CDR3: CASSFTGTGPSYGYTF
J: TRBJ1-2; V: TRBV2; CDR3: CASRVDRGNGYTF
J: TRBJ1-2; V: TRBV7-6; CDR3: CASSLDRDYGYTF
J: TRBJ2-6; V: TRBV7-6; CDR3: CASSLAPMVGAWAGANVLTF
J: TRBJ2-1; V: TRBV4-1; CDR3: CASSQVGTSLINEQFF
J: TRBJ2-7; V: TRBV2; CDR3: CASSAGGTVSEQYF
J: TRBJ2-6; V: TRBV15; CDR3: CATSRDFNRGRRSGANVLTF
J: TRBJ2-1; V: TRBV29-1; CDR3: CSVEDVGLAYNEQFF
J: TRBJ1-5; V: TRBV27; CDR3: CASGQGEAQPQHF
J: TRBJ2-1; V: TRBV30; CDR3: CALTPSSYNEQFF
J: TRBJ1-6; V: TRBV27; CDR3: CASSRTETETLHF
J: TRBJ1-1; V: TRBV9; CDR3: CASSISGKNTEAFF
J: TRBJ2-7; V: TRBV9; CDR3: CASSVESDFSYEQYF
J: TRBJ2-7; V: TRBV5-6; CDR3: CASSFGDREYEQYF
J: TRBJ2-7; V: TRBV6-1; CDR3: CASGDRGYEQYF
J: TRBJ2-7; V: TRBV7-9; CDR3: CASSFPGTSASYEQYF
J: TRBJ2-5; V: TRBV6-5; CDR3: CASQGQETQYF
J: TRBJ1-1; V: TRBV18; CDR3: CASSLIGQGNTEAFF
J: TRBJ1-2; V: TRBV11-3; CDR3: CASSPLPDRTYGYTF
J: TRBJ2-1; V: TRBV5-1; CDR3: CASSQTTANRINEQFF
J: TRBJ1-5; V: TRBV18; CDR3: CASSPGQPSNQPQHF
J: TRBJ2-5; V: TRBV11-2; CDR3: CASSSTAGAAETQYF
J: TRBJ2-7; V: TRBV4-1; CDR3: CASSPGKGRGTYEQYF
J: TRBJ2-1; V: TRBV4-2; CDR3: CASSESSYNEQFF
J: TRBJ2-1; V: TRBV19; CDR3: CASRSETSGLGSYNEQFF